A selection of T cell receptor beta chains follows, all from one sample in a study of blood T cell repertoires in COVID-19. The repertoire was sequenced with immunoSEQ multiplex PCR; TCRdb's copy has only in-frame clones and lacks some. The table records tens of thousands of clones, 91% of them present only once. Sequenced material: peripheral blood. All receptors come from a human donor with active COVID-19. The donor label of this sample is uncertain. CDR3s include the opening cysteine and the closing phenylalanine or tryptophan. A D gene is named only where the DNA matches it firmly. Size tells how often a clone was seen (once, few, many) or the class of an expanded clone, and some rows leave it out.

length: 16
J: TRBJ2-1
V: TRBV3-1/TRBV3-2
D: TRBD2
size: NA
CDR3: CASSIRGGAPYNEQFF
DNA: TGTGCCAGCAGCATACGCGGGGGGGCACCCTACAATGAGCAGTTCTTC

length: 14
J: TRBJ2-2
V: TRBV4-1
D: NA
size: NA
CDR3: CASSQVGAAGELFF
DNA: TGCGCCAGCAGCCAAGTAGGGGCAGCCGGGGAGCTGTTTTTT

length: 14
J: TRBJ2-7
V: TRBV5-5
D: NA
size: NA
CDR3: CASSLAQGRYEQYF
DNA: TGTGCCAGCAGCTTGGCACAGGGACGCTACGAGCAGTACTTC

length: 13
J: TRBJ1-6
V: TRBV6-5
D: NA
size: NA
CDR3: CASSFGASTPLHF
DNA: TGTGCCAGCAGTTTTGGGGCGTCGACACCCCTCCACTTT

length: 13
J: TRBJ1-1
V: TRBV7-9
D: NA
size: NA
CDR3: CASLGGEDTEAFF
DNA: TGTGCCAGCCTAGGGGGGGAGGACACTGAAGCTTTCTTT

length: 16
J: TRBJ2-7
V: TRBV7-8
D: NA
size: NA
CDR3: CASSPGIISRSYEQYF
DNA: TGTGCCAGCAGCCCCGGGATCATCTCCCGATCCTACGAGCAGTACTTC

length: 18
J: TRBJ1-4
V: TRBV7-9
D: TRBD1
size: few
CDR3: CASSLGGQGGATNEKLFF
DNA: TGTGCCAGCAGCTTGGGGGGACAGGGAGGCGCAACTAATGAAAAACTGTTTTTT

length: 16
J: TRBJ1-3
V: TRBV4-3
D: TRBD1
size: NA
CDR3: CASSRGQGHTGNTIYF
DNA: TGCGCCAGCAGCCGAGGACAGGGTCATACTGGAAACACCATATATTTT

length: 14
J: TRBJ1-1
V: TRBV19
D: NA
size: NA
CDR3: CASSHGATNTEAFF
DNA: TGTGCCAGTAGTCACGGAGCCACGAACACTGAAGCTTTCTTT

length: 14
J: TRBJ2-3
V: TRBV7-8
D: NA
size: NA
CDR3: CASSVGLATDTQYF
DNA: TGTGCCAGCTCCGTCGGGCTAGCAACAGATACGCAGTATTTT

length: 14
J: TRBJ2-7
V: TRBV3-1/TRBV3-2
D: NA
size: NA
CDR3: CASSPRRGSYEQYF
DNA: TGTGCCAGCAGCCCCCGACGGGGGTCCTACGAGCAGTACTTC

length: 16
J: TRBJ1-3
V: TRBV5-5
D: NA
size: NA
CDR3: CASSLLDRDSGNTIYF
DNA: TGTGCCAGCAGCTTGTTGGACAGAGACTCTGGAAACACCATATATTTT

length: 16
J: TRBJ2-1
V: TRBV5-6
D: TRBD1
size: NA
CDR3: CASSLVGQGRDNEQFF
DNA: TGTGCCAGCAGCTTGGTGGGACAGGGGCGGGACAATGAGCAGTTCTTC

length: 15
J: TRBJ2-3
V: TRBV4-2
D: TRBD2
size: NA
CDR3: CASSQEGTGGYTQYF
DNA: TGTGCCAGCAGCCAAGAAGGGACGGGGGGATATACGCAGTATTTT

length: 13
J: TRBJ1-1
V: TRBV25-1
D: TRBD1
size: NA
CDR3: CASRRQGDTEAFF
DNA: TGTGCCAGCAGAAGACAGGGGGACACTGAAGCTTTCTTT

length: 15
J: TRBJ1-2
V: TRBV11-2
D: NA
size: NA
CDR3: CASSLVGEVGYGYTF
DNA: TGTGCCAGCAGCTTAGTCGGGGAGGTAGGCTATGGCTACACCTTC

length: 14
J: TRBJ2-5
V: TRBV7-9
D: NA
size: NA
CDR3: CASSVPLVRETQYF
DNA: TGTGCCAGCAGCGTCCCACTAGTTCGAGAGACCCAGTACTTC

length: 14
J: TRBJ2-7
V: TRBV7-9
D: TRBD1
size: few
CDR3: CASRSDRGQYEQYF
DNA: TGTGCCAGCAGGAGCGACAGGGGGCAATACGAGCAGTACTTC

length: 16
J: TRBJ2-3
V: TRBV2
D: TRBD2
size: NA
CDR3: CASDGSATSGTDTQYF
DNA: TGTGCCAGCGATGGCTCAGCGACTAGCGGCACAGATACGCAGTATTTT

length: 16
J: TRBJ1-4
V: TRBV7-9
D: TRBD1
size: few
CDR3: CASSLTGGRSNEKLFF
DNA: TGTGCCAGCAGCTTGACAGGGGGAAGGTCTAATGAAAAACTGTTTTTT

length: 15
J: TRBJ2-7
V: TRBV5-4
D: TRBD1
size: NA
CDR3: CASSSQGTGGYEQYF
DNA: TGTGCCAGCAGCTCACAAGGGACAGGGGGCTACGAGCAGTACTTC

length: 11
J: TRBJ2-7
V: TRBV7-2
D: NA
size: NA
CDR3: CASSRVDEQYF
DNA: TGTGCCAGCAGCCGGGTGGACGAGCAGTACTTC

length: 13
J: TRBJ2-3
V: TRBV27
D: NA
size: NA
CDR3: CASSLWANGVQYF
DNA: TGTGCCAGCAGTTTATGGGCAAACGGGGTGCAGTATTTT

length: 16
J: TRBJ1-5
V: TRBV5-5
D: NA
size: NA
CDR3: CASSQYTGTSNQPQHF
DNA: TGTGCCAGCAGCCAATATACAGGTACGAGCAATCAGCCCCAGCATTTT

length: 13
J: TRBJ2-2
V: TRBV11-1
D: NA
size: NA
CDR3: CASSYRSTGELFF
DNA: TGTGCCAGCAGCTACCGTAGCACCGGGGAGCTGTTTTTT

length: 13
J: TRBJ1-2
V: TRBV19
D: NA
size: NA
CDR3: CASRSEPVKGYTF
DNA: TGTGCCAGTAGGTCGGAGCCTGTGAAGGGCTACACCTTC

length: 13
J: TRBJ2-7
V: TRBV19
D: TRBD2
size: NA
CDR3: CASSSGGAYEQYF
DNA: TGTGCCAGTAGCAGCGGGGGGGCCTACGAGCAGTACTTC

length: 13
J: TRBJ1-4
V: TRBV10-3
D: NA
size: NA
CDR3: CAISGTGNEKLFF
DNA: TGTGCCATCAGTGGAACAGGCAATGAAAAACTGTTTTTT

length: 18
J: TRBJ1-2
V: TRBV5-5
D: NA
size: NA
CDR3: CASSLGREKLKKNYGYTF
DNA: TGTGCCAGCAGCTTGGGGCGGGAGAAATTAAAAAAAAACTATGGCTACACCTTC

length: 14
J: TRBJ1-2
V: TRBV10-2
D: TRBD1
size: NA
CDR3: CASSAGQGAGGYTF
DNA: TGCGCCAGCAGCGCGGGACAGGGGGCTGGTGGCTACACCTTC

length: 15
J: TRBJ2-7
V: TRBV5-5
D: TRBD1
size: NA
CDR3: CASSRTGDLSYEQYF
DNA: TGTGCCAGCAGCCGTACAGGGGATCTGTCCTACGAGCAGTACTTC

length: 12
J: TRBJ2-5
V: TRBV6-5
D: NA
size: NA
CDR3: CASSEYQETQYF
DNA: TGTGCCAGTTCAGAATACCAAGAGACCCAGTACTTC

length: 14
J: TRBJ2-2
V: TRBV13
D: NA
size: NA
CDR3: CASSPRPSTGELFF
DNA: TGTGCCAGCAGCCCGAGGCCCTCTACCGGGGAGCTGTTTTTT

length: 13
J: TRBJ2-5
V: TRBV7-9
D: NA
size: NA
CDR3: CASTYPGQETQYF
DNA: TGTGCCAGCACCTACCCGGGCCAAGAGACCCAGTACTTC

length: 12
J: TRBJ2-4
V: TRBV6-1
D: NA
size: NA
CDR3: CASSEGENIQYF
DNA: TGTGCCAGCAGTGAAGGCGAAAACATTCAGTACTTC

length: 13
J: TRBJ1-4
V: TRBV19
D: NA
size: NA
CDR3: CASSIATGSPLFF
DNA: TGTGCCAGTAGTATAGCTACAGGGTCTCCACTGTTTTTT

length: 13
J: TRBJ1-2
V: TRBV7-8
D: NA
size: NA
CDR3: CASSSGRSLGYTF
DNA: TGTGCCAGCAGCTCCGGTCGGTCGTTGGGCTACACCTTC

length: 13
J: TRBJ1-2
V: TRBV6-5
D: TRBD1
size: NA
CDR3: CASTRDSGYGYTF
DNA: TGTGCCAGCACTCGGGACAGCGGCTATGGCTACACCTTC

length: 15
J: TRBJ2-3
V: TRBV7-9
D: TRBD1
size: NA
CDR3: CASSLDRGLTDTQYF
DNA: TGTGCCAGCAGCTTAGACAGGGGGCTCACAGATACGCAGTATTTT

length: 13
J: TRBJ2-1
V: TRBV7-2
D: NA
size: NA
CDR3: CASSLRGLNEQFF
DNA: TGTGCCAGCAGCTTAAGGGGCTTGAATGAGCAGTTCTTC

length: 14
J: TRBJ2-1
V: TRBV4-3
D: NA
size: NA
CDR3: CASSQDGGYNEQFF
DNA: TGCGCCAGCAGCCAAGATGGAGGGTACAATGAGCAGTTCTTC

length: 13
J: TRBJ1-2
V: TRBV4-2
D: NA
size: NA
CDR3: CASSQDVSGGYTF
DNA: TGTGCCAGCAGCCAAGATGTATCAGGTGGCTACACCTTC

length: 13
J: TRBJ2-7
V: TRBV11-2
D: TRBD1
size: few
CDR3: CAQLQGAQYEQYF
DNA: TGTGCCCAGTTACAGGGGGCTCAGTACGAGCAGTACTTC

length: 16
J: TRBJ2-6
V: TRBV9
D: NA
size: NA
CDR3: CASSGETGAGANVLTF
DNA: TGTGCCAGCAGCGGAGAGACAGGAGCTGGGGCCAACGTCCTGACTTTC

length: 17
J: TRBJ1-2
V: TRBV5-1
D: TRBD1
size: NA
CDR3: CASSVGRPGTGIYGYTF
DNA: TGCGCCAGCAGCGTGGGGCGTCCCGGGACAGGGATCTATGGCTACACCTTC

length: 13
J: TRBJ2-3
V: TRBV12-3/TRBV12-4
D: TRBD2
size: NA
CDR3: CAGKTSGTDTQYF
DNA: TGTGCCGGGAAGACTAGCGGCACAGATACGCAGTATTTT

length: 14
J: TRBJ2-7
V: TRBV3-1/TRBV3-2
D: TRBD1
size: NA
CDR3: CASSQRTGAHEQYF
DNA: TGTGCCAGCAGTCAACGGACAGGGGCCCACGAGCAGTACTTC

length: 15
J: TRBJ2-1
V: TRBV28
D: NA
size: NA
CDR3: CASSQAHSGSNEQFF
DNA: TGTGCCAGCAGCCAGGCCCACTCAGGGTCCAATGAGCAGTTCTTC

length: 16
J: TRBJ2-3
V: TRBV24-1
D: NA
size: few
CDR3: CATSDPVPGGTDTQYF
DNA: TGTGCCACCAGTGACCCCGTGCCCGGAGGCACAGATACGCAGTATTTT

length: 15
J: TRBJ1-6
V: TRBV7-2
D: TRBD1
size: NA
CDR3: CASRPETGTNSPLHF
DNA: TGTGCCAGCAGACCCGAGACAGGGACCAATTCACCCCTCCACTTT

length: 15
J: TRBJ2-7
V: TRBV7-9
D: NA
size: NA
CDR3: CASSVPRTGKYEQYF
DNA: TGTGCCAGCAGCGTACCTCGGACGGGGAAGTACGAGCAGTACTTC

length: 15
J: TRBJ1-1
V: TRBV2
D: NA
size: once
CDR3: CASSEVRGSNTEAFF
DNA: TGTGCCAGCAGTGAAGTCCGGGGTTCGAACACTGAAGCTTTCTTT

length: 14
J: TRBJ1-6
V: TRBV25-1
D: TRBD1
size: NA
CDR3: CASKGTGYNSPLHF
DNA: TGTGCCAGCAAAGGGACAGGCTATAATTCACCCCTCCACTTT

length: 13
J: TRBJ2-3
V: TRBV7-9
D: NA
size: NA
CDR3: CASSSTGADTQYF
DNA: TGTGCCAGCAGCTCCACCGGGGCAGATACGCAGTATTTT

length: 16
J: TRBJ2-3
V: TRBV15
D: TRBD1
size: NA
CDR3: CATSTGTGPSTDTQYF
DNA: TGTGCCACCAGCACCGGGACAGGGCCTAGCACAGATACGCAGTATTTT